Shown below are 24 T cell receptor beta chains from a single sample sequenced in a study of T-cell memory formation after mild COVID-19. MiXCR was run by TCRdb on the 5' RACE reads, yielding one entry per CDR3 protein. The table includes around 470,000 distinct CDR3 sequences, 20% detected once. The sequenced sample consisted of PBMCs or a T cell subset sorted from them (not recorded which). The receptor source for this set is an adult woman who had mild COVID-19 (a few samples of this study predate the infection). Cell type and time point are not known.

Only a few counts were recorded for this clonotype. The genes are TRBV7-8 and TRBJ2-7; the D gene is possibly TRBD2 (6 bases). The germline gives CDR1 SGHVS, CDR2 FQNEAQ. Trimming stripped 5 bases from V and 5 bases from J, with 25 bases between. The CDR3 extends over 17 amino acids. The CDR3: CASSHPTLWRGADEQYF. The CDR3, as DNA: TGTGCCAGCAGCCACCCAACCTTATGGCGGGGCGCCGACGAGCAGTACTTC.

This clonotype was seen only a few times. The chain recombines TRBV7-9 with TRBJ1-1, with 8 positions matching TRBD1. The V gene end was trimmed by 5 bases and the J gene end by 3 bases; junction bases not matched to a gene: 8. From germline, CDR1 is SEHNR and CDR2 FQNEAQ (reference sequence). The CDR3 contains 15 residues. The CDR3 region has the DNA TGTGCCAGCAGCCGTAGAACAGGGGGTCACACTGAAGCTTTCTTT. It codes for CASSRRTGGHTEAFF.

This clonotype has just a few counts. The chain combines TRBV7-2 with TRBJ2-3; TRBD2 might be the D (6 bases). The CDR3 is made up of 15 amino acids. Looked up from germline, CDR1 is SGHTA and CDR2 is FQGNSA. Trimming stripped 2 bases from V and 5 bases from J, with 14 bases between. CDR3 loop: CASSLRASEVDTQYF. In nucleotides, the CDR3 is TGTGCCAGCAGCTTAAGGGCTAGCGAGGTAGATACGCAGTATTTT.

This clonotype came up a few times. This chain links TRBV19 with TRBJ2-2; TRBD1 matches 7 bases. Germline values: CDR1 LNHDA, CDR2 SQIVND (reference sequence). V was pared by 4 bases and J by 5 bases, with 10 bases of the junction left unmatched. This CDR3 is 16 amino acids long. CDR3 sequence reads: CASSTPTGVGTGELFF. The CDR3 DNA sequence: TGTGCCAGTAGTACACCAACAGGGGTTGGGACCGGGGAGCTGTTTTTT.

V is TRBV5-1 and J is TRBJ2-6; TRBD2 aligns across 7 bases. The CDR3 loop spans 17 amino acids. Germline CDR1 reads SGHRS; CDR2 reads YFSETQ. Trimming took 3 bases from V and 0 from J; bases not matched to a gene: 6. CDR3 DNA sequence: TGCGCCAGCAGCTGGGGAGGGCGTCCCTCTGGGGCCAACGTCCTGACTTTC. Translation gives CASSWGGRPSGANVLTF.

V and J are TRBV6-5 and TRBJ2-3; a weak D match, TRBD2 (6 bases). Trimming shortened V by 0 bases and J by 4 bases, and 14 bases separated the two germline ends. Germline CDR1 is MNHEY and CDR2 is SVGAGI. The CDR3 contains 16 residues. The CDR3 reads CASSYSASVYADTQYF. CDR3 bases: TGTGCCAGCAGTTACTCGGCTAGCGTGTACGCAGATACGCAGTATTTT.

V and J are TRBV6-1 and TRBJ1-2; perhaps TRBD1 as D (5 bases). Germline-derived CDR1 and CDR2 are MNHNS and SASEGT. Trimming removed 2 bases from V and 4 bases from J, with 11 bases in between. The CDR3 covers 14 residues. CDR3 nucleotide sequence: TGTGCCAGCAGTGAAACAGGAGATCGCTATGGCTACACCTTC. This codes for CASSETGDRYGYTF.

The rearrangement uses TRBV7-2 and TRBJ2-3; perhaps TRBD2 as D (5 bases). The CDR3 is 16 residues long. Germline V gene data show CDR1 as SGHTA and CDR2 as FQGNSA. V was trimmed by 2 bases and J by 0 bases, leaving 12 bases between them. In DNA, the CDR3 is TGTGCCAGCAGCTTACGCGGAGGCGCGAGCACAGATACGCAGTATTTT. It encodes CASSLRGGASTDTQYF.

The rearrangement joins TRBV12-3 or TRBV12-4 to TRBJ2-3, with D hard to call. The germline V and J ends were trimmed by 4 bases and 7 bases, with 6 bases remaining between them. The CDR3 has 11 amino acids. In DNA form, the CDR3 reads TGTGCCAGCAGTTACTCCAATACGCAGTATTTT. Translated, it gives CASSYSNTQYF.

J is TRBJ2-2 and V is TRBV7-8; D perhaps matches TRBD2 (6 bases). Per germline, CDR1 SGHVS and CDR2 FQNEAQ. This CDR3 spans 15 amino acids. The germline V and J ends were trimmed by 2 bases and 7 bases, with 14 bases remaining between them. This CDR3 reads CASSLLGGTDGELFF. The CDR3 bases are TGTGCCAGCAGCTTACTGGGGGGAACTGACGGGGAGCTGTTTTTT. The whole variable domain, remainder taken from reference TRBV7-8 and TRBJ2-2, is GAGVSQSPRYKVAKRGQDVALRCDPISGHVSLFWYQQALGQGPEFLTYFQNEAQLDKSGLPSDRFFAERPEGSVSTLKIQRTQQEDSAVYLCASSLLGGTDGELFFGEGSRLTVL.

This clonotype was found many times. The chain links TRBV7-9 to TRBJ2-7; 7 bases match TRBD2. The CDR3 covers 16 residues. Germline CDR1 SEHNR, CDR2 FQNEAQ (reference sequence). Germline trimming cut 2 bases from V and 0 bases from J; bases unmatched to any gene: 7. The DNA of the CDR3 is TGTGCCAGCAGCTTAAGGCTAGCGGAGCTCTCCTACGAGCAGTACTTC. This codes for CASSLRLAELSYEQYF.

This clonotype occurred a few times. The J gene is TRBJ2-7, the V gene TRBV11-3; D gene ambiguous. The germline gives CDR1 SGHNT, CDR2 YENEEA. The V end was cut by 5 bases, the J end by 3 bases, with 17 bases between. The length of the CDR3 is 15 residues. CDR3 protein: CASSQNSVPFYEQYF. The CDR3, as DNA: TGTGCCAGCAGCCAGAACAGCGTCCCCTTCTACGAGCAGTACTTC.

This clonotype was counted only a few times. The J gene is TRBJ2-3, the V gene TRBV7-9, with D perhaps given as TRBD1 or TRBD2 (5 bases each). The CDR3 spans 14 residues. Trimming pared 5 bases from V and 6 bases from J, leaving 15 bases between. CDR1 is SEHNR and CDR2 is FQNEAQ in the germline V gene (reference sequence). The chain's CDR3 is CASSPRTGQDTQYF. For the CDR3, the DNA is TGTGCCAGCAGCCCTCGGACGGGGCAGGATACGCAGTATTTT.

The chain links TRBV27 to TRBJ2-2; 8 nucleotides line up with TRBD2. V lost 6 bases to trimming and J lost 4 bases; unmatched junction nucleotides: 13. Germline V gene sequence: CDR1 MNHEY, CDR2 SMNVEV (reference sequence). This CDR3 region has 17 residues. The CDR3 loop reads CASSRILASGRTGELFF. CDR3 coding DNA: TGTGCCAGCAGCCGAATCCTGGCTAGCGGGCGCACCGGGGAGCTGTTTTTT.

The rearrangement joins TRBV4-3 to TRBJ2-7; 9 bases agree with TRBD2. V lost 8 bases to trimming and J lost 4 bases; unmatched junction nucleotides: 9. This CDR3 is 14 amino acids long. Looked up from germline, CDR1 is LGHNA and CDR2 is YSLEER. CDR3 in amino acids: CASAAEREVYEQYF. CDR3 bases: TGCGCCAGCGCGGCGGAGCGGGAGGTTTACGAGCAGTACTTC.

J is TRBJ2-5 and V is TRBV6-5; D not resolved. CDR1 and CDR2 (germline): MNHEY, SVGAGI. This CDR3 has 16 amino acids. With 2 bases removed from V and 5 bases from J, the gap between germline ends came to 18 bases. CDR3 bases: TGTGCCAGCAGTTACGTTCGGCCCCAGGCCAGGGAGACCCAGTACTTC. It yields the protein CASSYVRPQARETQYF.

This clonotype was detected a few times. The gene calls are TRBV7-9 and TRBJ1-2; 7 nucleotides agree with TRBD1. Per germline, CDR1 SEHNR and CDR2 FQNEAQ (reference sequence). The V segment lost 5 bases and the J segment 0 bases; nucleotides outside the gene matches: 6. The CDR3 has 15 amino acids. The CDR3: CASSAAGTANYGYTF. DNA of the CDR3: TGTGCCAGCAGCGCCGCCGGGACAGCTAACTATGGCTACACCTTC.

In the case of this clonotype: A read error may explain this, as a much larger clone is one base away. The chain carries TRBV9 and TRBJ2-1, with 7 bases that match TRBD2. Germline assignment: CDR1 SGDLS and CDR2 YYNGEE. CDR3 length equals 15 residues. The CDR3 sequence is CAGSLTGGRDNEQFF. The CDR3 nucleotides are TGTGCCGGCAGCCTCACTGGCGGGAGAGACAATGAGCAGTTCTTC.

In this sample, this clonotype turned up a few times. The CDR3 here is CASSLQGRRTEAFF. The CDR3 DNA reads TGTGCCAGCAGCTTACAGGGGAGGAGGACTGAAGCTTTCTTT. The chain employs TRBV5-6 and TRBJ1-1, with TRBD1 matching 7 bases. Trimming at V came to 2 bases and at J to 5 bases, leaving 6 bases not matched to a gene. Germline lookup yields CDR1 SGHDT and CDR2 YYEEEE. This CDR3 is built from 14 residues.

V usage is TRBV6-6 and J usage is TRBJ1-1, with TRBD1 as a possible D gene (5 bases). The CDR3 has 15 amino acids. The V end was cut by 6 bases, the J end by 0 bases, with 14 bases between. The V gene's germline CDR1 is MNHNY and CDR2 SVGAGI (reference sequence). This chain's CDR3 is CASSSDGTMNTEAFF. For the CDR3, the DNA is TGTGCCAGCAGCAGCGACGGGACCATGAACACTGAAGCTTTCTTT.

The chain employs TRBV5-1 and TRBJ1-5; D unresolved. V was shortened by 4 bases and J by 0 bases, with 11 bases between the two germline ends. The germline CDR1 and CDR2 sequences are SGHRS and YFSETQ. The CDR3 runs 15 residues. CDR3 residues: CASSPGWGSNQPQHF. CDR3 nucleotide sequence: TGCGCCAGCAGCCCAGGATGGGGTAGCAATCAGCCCCAGCATTTT.

The chain uses TRBV4-3 and TRBJ2-6, with TRBD2 as a possible D gene (6 bases). CDR3 length equals 19 residues. Germline V CDR1 and CDR2: LGHNA, YSLEER. Deletions cut 0 bases from V and 1 base from J, with 16 bases between. DNA of the CDR3: TGCGCCAGCAGCCAAGAAGACCCCGGGAGACGGTCTGGGGCCAACGTCCTGACTTTC. The encoded protein is CASSQEDPGRRSGANVLTF.

This clonotype has only a few counts. The J gene is TRBJ2-1, the V gene TRBV7-9, with 10 bases lining up with TRBD2. CDR1 is SEHNR and CDR2 is FQNEAQ in the germline V gene (reference sequence). CDR3 length: 16 residues. V trimming: 6 bases; J trimming: 10 bases; junction bases outside the gene matches: 15. The CDR3 nucleotides read TGTGCCAGCAGTTATTTTCTAGCGGGGGCAGAAGGAGAGCAGTTCTTC. Translating gives CASSYFLAGAEGEQFF. The full variable domain, in which reference TRBV7-9 and TRBJ2-1 provide the parts outside the CDR3, is DTGVSQNPRHKITKRGQNVTFRCDPISEHNRLYWYRQTLGQGPEFLTYFQNEAQLEKSRLLSDRFSAERPKGSFSTLEIQRTEQGDSAMYLCASSYFLAGAEGEQFFGPGTRLTVL.

The chain couples TRBV6-1 to TRBJ2-7, with D possibly being TRBD2 (7 bases). The V gene lost 4 bases and the J gene lost 2 bases, with 15 bases spanning the gap. The CDR3 extends over 15 amino acids. Germline loops: CDR1 MNHNS, CDR2 SASEGT. CDR3: CASSGGGALTYEQYF. CDR3 nucleotides: TGTGCCAGCAGTGGAGGGGGGGCCCTTACCTACGAGCAGTACTTC.